This T cell receptor beta chain was recorded in a study of blood T cell repertoires in COVID-19. This clone was counted a single time. This table comes from immunoSEQ multiplex PCR, and its TCRdb copy is limited to in-frame clones, with some not included. The profile covers over 600,000 clones, with 80% to 90% appearing a single time and over 0.2% taken by the ten largest. The ends lost 5 bases at V and 2 bases at J; junction bases unmatched: 9. The length of the CDR3 is 16 residues. Germline V gene data show CDR1 as LNHNV and CDR2 as YYDKDF (reference sequence). The source is a woman aged 18 to 35 with acute or convalescent COVID-19. Sequencing was carried out using peripheral blood. The chain carries TRBV15 and TRBJ2-3; 8 bases are shared with TRBD1. CDR3 nucleotide sequence: TGTGCCACCAGCCGTCCGACAGGGGTTACCACAGATACGCAGTATTTT. Protein sequence: CATSRPTGVTTDTQYF.